This T cell receptor beta chain was captured by sequencing in a study of glioma-infiltrating T cells. Findings of the study overall: CDR3 overlap between tissue and blood was very small. Gliomas, especially low-grade, showed above-expected tissue-blood divergence; non-neoplastic patients showed below.

Trimming took off 3 bases at V and 4 bases at J, with 16 bases between the two ends. The CDR3 covers 15 residues. The germline gives CDR1 MNHGY, CDR2 SVAAGI. On this clonotype: Its antigen remains unidentified.

TCR alpha and beta CDR3 regions were amplified from RNA using iRepertoire nested multiplex PCR. Tissue mRNA or PBMC total RNA, about 85-400 ng, went into one-step reverse transcription and amplification. TCRdb redid the calling of the multiplex PCR reads with MiXCR, one entry per CDR3 protein. The sample has 4,500 to 6,000 distinct CDR3 sequences, roughly 32% seen once. This receptor was identified in a human donor with low-grade glioma or glioblastoma, undergoing nonglioma brain surgery, or in good health (not recorded which). The gene calls are TRBV6-9 and TRBJ2-7, with D possibly TRBD2 on 5 matching bases. Sequenced material: glioma tissue, nonneoplastic brain tissue, or PBMCs (not recorded which). The CDR3 DNA sequence: TGTGCCAGCAGTTACAAGGCAACTAGTAGTTACGAGCAGTACTTC. It yields the protein CASSYKATSSYEQYF.